The sequence of this T cell receptor (beta chain) was determined in a study of CD8+ T cells in alopecia areata. The overall study: Female roughly 6-11-week-old C3H/HeJ recipients received skin from 6-12-month-old C3H/HeJ graft donors with spontaneous alopecia.

The sequencing template was cDNA reverse transcribed from extracted RNA. Produced via immunoSEQ multiplex PCR; TCRdb's table is partial and in-frame only. Singletons are absent from the sample, which has 200,000 to 300,000 clones. Study findings and constraints: Although TCR sharing was seen in mice, sharing across patients was less clear, possibly for HLA-related reasons. Across lesional scalp, and particularly alopecia totalis/universalis, clonality surpassed that of normal scalp.

V was pared by 1 base and J by 0 bases, with 6 bases between. The CDR3 is 14 amino acids. The germline V gene encodes CDR1 NSHNY and CDR2 SYGAGN. This clone has only a few counts. Its specificity is not known. The gene names here belong to mouse. The read comes to an end 4 residues before the CDR3 does, leaving the germline J gene to fill in the end. Sorting of pooled cutaneous lymph node cells was based on CD4, CD8alpha, NKG2D, NKG2ACE and other markers. The specimen was CD4+ T cells sorted from a lymph node. This clonotype originated in a C3H/HeJ mouse with alopecia areata. Mouse strain MHC haplotype: H2-k. The chain couples TRBV13-1 to TRBJ2-5; D unresolved. This CDR3 reads CASSDKVNQDTQYF. CDR3 DNA (partial): TGTGCCAGCAGTGATAAAGTTAACCAAGAC.